These 5 T cell receptor beta chains were all obtained from the same sample, sequenced in a study of long-term antiretroviral therapy in people with HIV. The run of the v3.0 immunoSEQ assay was at survey level. Clones were read by immunoSEQ multiplex PCR, and TCRdb kept only the in-frame ones, dropping some. The top ten clones hold 6.5% to 7.5% of a sample with over 15,000 clones, 70% to 80% of them seen once. The starting material was unsorted PBMCs, obtained 2.2 years after starting antiretroviral therapy. All receptors derive from a man aged 45-65 years with HIV.

The chain combines TRBV7-2 with TRBJ2-2, with D possibly TRBD1 on 6 matching bases. Germline CDR1 and CDR2: SGHTA and FQGNSA. V was cut by 6 bases and J by 0 bases, with 14 bases left in between. This CDR3 spans 16 amino acids. The CDR3 nucleotides read TGTGCCAGCAGACGTACAGGGTACTCGAACACCGGGGAGCTGTTTTTT. Protein product: CASRRTGYSNTGELFF.

A remark on this clone: The junction departs from germline at one end; a sequencing error may be responsible. The chain joins TRBV5-1 to TRBJ1-1, with 10 bases aligning to TRBD1. CDR1 SGHRS and CDR2 YFSETQ come from the germline V gene. The CDR3 loop spans 13 amino acids. CDR3 sequence (DNA): TGCGCCAGCCAGGGACAGGGGAACTCTGAAGCTTTCTTT. Protein sequence: CASQGQGNSEAFF.

The chain recombines TRBV19 with TRBJ2-7, with 8 bases lining up with TRBD2. This CDR3 region has 13 residues. The trim removed 5 bases at V and 3 bases at J, leaving 3 bases unmatched. Germline lookup yields CDR1 LNHDA and CDR2 SQIVND (reference sequence). The CDR3 here is CASSPGTSYEQYF. The CDR3 DNA reads as TGTGCCAGTAGTCCAGGGACTAGCTACGAGCAGTACTTC.

This chain links TRBV19 with TRBJ1-2, with D perhaps TRBD1 (5 bases). The CDR3 sequence is 14 residues long. Germline-derived CDR1 and CDR2 are LNHDA and SQIVND (reference sequence). The germline V and J ends were trimmed by 4 bases and 3 bases, with 12 bases remaining between them. The CDR3 DNA reads as TGTGCCAGTAGTACGCCCGGGACCGACTATGGCTACACCTTC. Translated: CASSTPGTDYGYTF. Supplemented by reference TRBV19 and TRBJ1-2, the full variable domain reads DGGITQSPKYLFRKEGQNVTLSCEQNLNHDAMYWYRQDPGQGLRLIYYSQIVNDFQKGDIAEGYSVSREKKESFPLTVTSAQKNPTAFYLCASSTPGTDYGYTFGSGTRLTVV.

The sample holds one count of this clone. This sequence joins TRBV21-1 and TRBJ1-6. TRBV21-1 constitutes a pseudogene. CDR3 size: 16 residues. The DNA for the CDR3 is TGTGCCAGCAGCGAGCACCTAAGCTCCTATAATTCACCCCTCCACTTT. Residues: CASSEHLSSYNSPLHF.